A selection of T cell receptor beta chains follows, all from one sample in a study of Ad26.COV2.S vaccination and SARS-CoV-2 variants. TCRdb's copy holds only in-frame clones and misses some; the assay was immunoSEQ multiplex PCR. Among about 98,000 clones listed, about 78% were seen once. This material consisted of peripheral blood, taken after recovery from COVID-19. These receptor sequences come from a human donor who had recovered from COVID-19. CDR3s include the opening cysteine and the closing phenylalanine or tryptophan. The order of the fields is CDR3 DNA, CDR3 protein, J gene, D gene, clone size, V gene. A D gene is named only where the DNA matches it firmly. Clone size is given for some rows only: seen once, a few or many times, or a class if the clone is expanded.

DNA: TGTGCCAGTAGTATAATAAATTCCGGGGGCGGTGAGCAGTTCTTC
CDR3: CASSIINSGGGEQFF
J: TRBJ2-1
D: -
size: -
V: TRBV19

DNA: TGTGCCAGCAGCTTGGGGCTCTCCACAGATACGCAGTATTTT
CDR3: CASSLGLSTDTQYF
J: TRBJ2-3
D: -
size: -
V: TRBV5-4

DNA: TGTGCCAGCAGCTTATCGAGAGGGACGAATGAAAAACTGTTTTTT
CDR3: CASSLSRGTNEKLFF
J: TRBJ1-4
D: -
size: once
V: TRBV7-2

DNA: TGTGCCAGCAGCAAAGATTTGGAAGACACCGGGGAGCTGTTTTTT
CDR3: CASSKDLEDTGELFF
J: TRBJ2-2
D: -
size: -
V: TRBV21-1

DNA: TGCGCCAGCAGCTTGACCCCAGCAGGGAACACCGGGGAGCTGTTTTTT
CDR3: CASSLTPAGNTGELFF
J: TRBJ2-2
D: -
size: -
V: TRBV5-1

DNA: TGCGCCAGCAGCCAAGCCCTACTAGCGGGGTATGAGCAGTTCTTC
CDR3: CASSQALLAGYEQFF
J: TRBJ2-1
D: TRBD2
size: -
V: TRBV4-3

DNA: TGTGCCAGCAGTGGGGCAGTCAGCAATCAGCCCCAGCATTTT
CDR3: CASSGAVSNQPQHF
J: TRBJ1-5
D: -
size: -
V: TRBV6-2/TRBV6-3

DNA: TGTGCCAGCAGCCCCTTATCAGGGGGTGTAACTTTCTTT
CDR3: CASSPLSGGVTFF
J: TRBJ1-1
D: TRBD1
size: -
V: TRBV5-4

DNA: TGTGCCACCACCCGGGACGTAGGAAACGCCGGGGAGCTGTTTTTT
CDR3: CATTRDVGNAGELFF
J: TRBJ2-2
D: -
size: -
V: TRBV19

DNA: TGTGCCATCAGTCTCTCCGGGGGGCGGGAGACCCAGTACTTC
CDR3: CAISLSGGRETQYF
J: TRBJ2-5
D: -
size: few
V: TRBV10-3

DNA: TGCAGTCTAGGGTCCTACAATGAGCAGTTCTTC
CDR3: CSLGSYNEQFF
J: TRBJ2-1
D: -
size: few
V: TRBV20-1

DNA: TGTGCCAGCAGCCAGTCCGGGACTGGAAACACCATATATTTT
CDR3: CASSQSGTGNTIYF
J: TRBJ1-3
D: -
size: -
V: TRBV3-1/TRBV3-2

DNA: TGTGCCAGCAGTTTAAGGCGGGGAACAGATACGCAGTATTTT
CDR3: CASSLRRGTDTQYF
J: TRBJ2-3
D: -
size: -
V: TRBV27

DNA: TGTGCCAGCAGTTTGAAGGGGATCGGCTACACCTTC
CDR3: CASSLKGIGYTF
J: TRBJ1-2
D: -
size: few
V: TRBV28

DNA: TGTGCCAGCAGCCCCTTAGGCGCGATGAACACTGAAGCTTTCTTT
CDR3: CASSPLGAMNTEAFF
J: TRBJ1-1
D: -
size: few
V: TRBV7-3

DNA: TGTGCCAGTAGCGGGCTAGTTAGAACCAAAAACATTCAGTACTTC
CDR3: CASSGLVRTKNIQYF
J: TRBJ2-4
D: -
size: -
V: TRBV19

DNA: TGTGCCAGCGGTGGGGGGACAAACAATGAGCAGTTCTTC
CDR3: CASGGGTNNEQFF
J: TRBJ2-1
D: -
size: -
V: TRBV9

DNA: TGTGCCAGCAGTTACTGGCAGACCCAGTACTTC
CDR3: CASSYWQTQYF
J: TRBJ2-5
D: -
size: -
V: TRBV6-5

DNA: TGTGCCAGCAGCCAGGGAGACACAGGGGGTTCGGACGAGCAGTACTTC
CDR3: CASSQGDTGGSDEQYF
J: TRBJ2-7
D: TRBD1
size: -
V: TRBV4-2

DNA: TGTGCCAGCAGCCCCCAGGGCGGGCAGGGTGTCGACGCTTTCTTT
CDR3: CASSPQGGQGVDAFF
J: TRBJ1-1
D: -
size: -
V: TRBV5-5

DNA: TGTGCCAGCAGTGAATTTGGGAAAGGGACAGCCCAGAACACTGAAGCTTTCTTT
CDR3: CASSEFGKGTAQNTEAFF
J: TRBJ1-1
D: TRBD1
size: -
V: TRBV6-1

DNA: TGTGCCAGCAGCCCGGGCGGGGGACAGGGGTCATACGAGCAGTACTTC
CDR3: CASSPGGGQGSYEQYF
J: TRBJ2-7
D: TRBD1
size: -
V: TRBV5-4

DNA: TGTGCCAGCAGCGACCCGGGACAGGGGTCGCTTTGGTATGGCTACACCTTC
CDR3: CASSDPGQGSLWYGYTF
J: TRBJ1-2
D: TRBD1
size: -
V: TRBV9

DNA: TGTGCCAGCAGTCCTTACCCCCAGGGGAACAGGGTAAACAATGAGCAGTTCTTC
CDR3: CASSPYPQGNRVNNEQFF
J: TRBJ2-1
D: -
size: -
V: TRBV6-6

DNA: TGTGCCTGGAGTCTCAGGGCCCAGACAGATACGCAGTATTTT
CDR3: CAWSLRAQTDTQYF
J: TRBJ2-3
D: -
size: -
V: TRBV30

DNA: TGTGCCAGCAGCCTAGAGGGACAGGGGAGGGAAAAACTGTTTTTT
CDR3: CASSLEGQGREKLFF
J: TRBJ1-4
D: TRBD1
size: once
V: TRBV7-2

DNA: TGTGCCATCAGTGAAAACGGCCAGAGCAATCAGCCCCAGCATTTT
CDR3: CAISENGQSNQPQHF
J: TRBJ1-5
D: -
size: few
V: TRBV10-3

DNA: TGTGCCAGCAGCCAATACTACAGGCCCTCTTACAATGAGCAGTTCTTC
CDR3: CASSQYYRPSYNEQFF
J: TRBJ2-1
D: -
size: -
V: TRBV9

DNA: TGTGCCACCAGTGATCCCTCCTACGAGCAGTACTTC
CDR3: CATSDPSYEQYF
J: TRBJ2-7
D: -
size: few
V: TRBV24-1

DNA: TGTGCCAGCAGTTACGGTGGTTCACCCCTCCACTTT
CDR3: CASSYGGSPLHF
J: TRBJ1-6
D: -
size: -
V: TRBV6-2/TRBV6-3

DNA: TGTGCCAGTAGTATGGGGAGGCGTGCGGGACAGGGGGTGGACACTGAAGCTTTCTTT
CDR3: CASSMGRRAGQGVDTEAFF
J: TRBJ1-1
D: TRBD1
size: -
V: TRBV19

DNA: TGTGCCAGCAGTTTCTCGGCCTATGGCTACACCTTC
CDR3: CASSFSAYGYTF
J: TRBJ1-2
D: -
size: -
V: TRBV12-3/TRBV12-4

DNA: TGTGCCAGCAGCGTCTCGGTAACAGATACGCAGTATTTT
CDR3: CASSVSVTDTQYF
J: TRBJ2-3
D: -
size: -
V: TRBV9

DNA: TGCGCCAGCAGCTACGACCTAAGCGCCTACGAGCAGTACTTC
CDR3: CASSYDLSAYEQYF
J: TRBJ2-7
D: -
size: -
V: TRBV5-1

DNA: TGCGCCAGCAGCGGAAGAAACACCGGGGAGCTGTTTTTT
CDR3: CASSGRNTGELFF
J: TRBJ2-2
D: -
size: many
V: TRBV5-1

DNA: TGTGCCAGTAGTATAGCGGCGGGGGGGACAGAGACCCAGTACTTC
CDR3: CASSIAAGGTETQYF
J: TRBJ2-5
D: TRBD2
size: -
V: TRBV19

DNA: TGTGCCAGCAGCCCGACGGAAGACCCGGCTAAAGATACGCAGTATTTT
CDR3: CASSPTEDPAKDTQYF
J: TRBJ2-3
D: -
size: -
V: TRBV5-6

DNA: TGTGCCAGCAGCCCCCACGGACAGCCCAACACCGGGGAGCTGTTTTTT
CDR3: CASSPHGQPNTGELFF
J: TRBJ2-2
D: -
size: -
V: TRBV7-3

DNA: TGCGCCAGCAGAGGAGGGGCGGGGTCGCCCACAGATACGCAGTATTTT
CDR3: CASRGGAGSPTDTQYF
J: TRBJ2-3
D: -
size: -
V: TRBV5-1

DNA: TGCGCCAGCAGCCAAGGACCGGGACTAGACGCTAATGAGCAGTTCTTC
CDR3: CASSQGPGLDANEQFF
J: TRBJ2-1
D: TRBD2
size: few
V: TRBV4-3

DNA: TGTGCCAGCAGCCAAGTCGTCGGAGGAAACACCATATATTTT
CDR3: CASSQVVGGNTIYF
J: TRBJ1-3
D: -
size: -
V: TRBV3-1/TRBV3-2

DNA: TGCGCCAGCAGCTTACAGGGCTCCGGAAACACCATATATTTT
CDR3: CASSLQGSGNTIYF
J: TRBJ1-3
D: -
size: few
V: TRBV5-1

DNA: TGCAGCGTCGGAGAGGATTCGACGCCCCAGCATTTT
CDR3: CSVGEDSTPQHF
J: TRBJ1-5
D: -
size: once
V: TRBV29-1

DNA: TGTGCCTGGAGTGTTCAGGGCGACCACTCCTACGAGCAGTACTTC
CDR3: CAWSVQGDHSYEQYF
J: TRBJ2-7
D: -
size: -
V: TRBV30

DNA: TGTGCCAGCAGCCCGGTGGCTAGAACAGATACGCAGTATTTT
CDR3: CASSPVARTDTQYF
J: TRBJ2-3
D: -
size: -
V: TRBV7-3

DNA: TGTGCCAGCATCCCGGGACAGGGGGCCGGTCAGTACTTC
CDR3: CASIPGQGAGQYF
J: TRBJ2-4
D: TRBD1
size: -
V: TRBV6-5

DNA: TGTGCCAGCAGCCAAGCCCAGGGCGATGGCTACACCTTC
CDR3: CASSQAQGDGYTF
J: TRBJ1-2
D: -
size: -
V: TRBV3-1/TRBV3-2

DNA: TGTGCCAGCAGCCAAGGAAGGGTAGATACGCAGTATTTT
CDR3: CASSQGRVDTQYF
J: TRBJ2-3
D: -
size: -
V: TRBV14

DNA: TGTGCCAGCGGGGGACAGGACTACGAGCAGTACTTC
CDR3: CASGGQDYEQYF
J: TRBJ2-7
D: TRBD1
size: -
V: TRBV11-2

DNA: TGTGCCAGCAGATACATTGACGGGGAAAAACTGTTTTTT
CDR3: CASRYIDGEKLFF
J: TRBJ1-4
D: -
size: -
V: TRBV7-2